The rows below give T cell receptor beta chains drawn from one sample of a study of cytomegalovirus exposure and HLA in healthy donors. The table came from immunoSEQ multiplex PCR; TCRdb's copy has only in-frame clones and leaves some out. The table has about 89,000 clones, approximately 77% seen once; the top ten hold 3% to 4.5%. The specimen sequenced was PBMCs. The receptors derive from a young man in good health and CMV-seronegative. Both conserved end residues are part of each CDR3. Each record gives: clone size, D gene, V gene, J gene, CDR3 protein, CDR3 DNA. The D gene is left open where the match is weak. A clone size is listed for some rows: how often the clone was seen (once, few, many), or a class if it is expanded.

NA	NA	TRBV7-9	TRBJ1-5	CASSRSDSNQPQHF	TGTGCCAGCAGCCGGTCCGATAGCAATCAGCCCCAGCATTTT
NA	TRBD2	TRBV4-3	TRBJ2-1	CASSRELGGGSYNEQFF	TGCGCCAGCAGCCGGGAACTGGGGGGGGGCTCCTACAATGAGCAGTTCTTC
few	TRBD2	TRBV28	TRBJ2-2	CASLTSGSPPGELFF	TGTGCCAGCTTGACTAGCGGGAGTCCCCCCGGGGAGCTGTTTTTT
NA	NA	TRBV6-6	TRBJ1-1	CASRPTHGGAFF	TGTGCCAGCAGGCCCACCCACGGGGGGGCTTTCTTT
few	NA	TRBV15	TRBJ1-1	CATSRDRGRVTEAFF	TGTGCCACCAGCAGAGATCGCGGCAGGGTCACTGAAGCTTTCTTT
NA	NA	TRBV4-2	TRBJ2-3	CASSPAGTLTDTQYF	TGTGCCAGCAGCCCGGCGGGAACACTCACAGATACGCAGTATTTT
NA	NA	TRBV25-1	TRBJ1-2	CASSEPGTSYGYTF	TGTGCCAGCAGTGAACCGGGAACTAGCTATGGCTACACCTTC
NA	NA	TRBV4-1	TRBJ2-1	CASSQERGIDEQFF	TGCGCCAGCAGCCAAGAACGGGGTATCGATGAGCAGTTCTTC
NA	NA	TRBV18	TRBJ2-3	CASSPSWDTQYF	TGTGCCAGCTCACCGAGTTGGGATACGCAGTATTTT
once	NA	TRBV7-8	TRBJ2-1	CASSLVSLAPGNEQFF	TGTGCCAGCAGCTTAGTATCCCTCGCTCCGGGAAATGAGCAGTTCTTC
NA	NA	TRBV6-5	TRBJ1-1	CASVNTENTEAFF	TGTGCCAGTGTCAATACAGAGAACACTGAAGCTTTCTTT
NA	TRBD1	TRBV5-1	TRBJ2-5	CASSSGSDRGETQYF	TGCGCCAGCAGCTCTGGATCAGACAGGGGGGAGACCCAGTACTTC
NA	TRBD1	TRBV28	TRBJ1-4	CASSPTDRDEKLFF	TGTGCCAGCAGTCCTACGGACAGGGACGAAAAACTGTTTTTT
NA	TRBD1	TRBV4-2	TRBJ1-2	CASSLPQTGGGNTF	TGTGCCAGCAGCCTCCCTCAGACAGGGGGCGGGAACACCTTC
few	TRBD1	TRBV29-1	TRBJ1-2	CSAPGQGNYGYTF	TGCAGCGCTCCGGGACAGGGGAACTATGGCTACACCTTC
NA	TRBD1	TRBV7-9	TRBJ1-2	CASSLKVQGATGYTF	TGTGCCAGCAGCCTAAAAGTACAGGGGGCAACGGGCTACACCTTC
NA	TRBD1	TRBV6-4	TRBJ2-3	CASSVGTGHPDTQYF	TGTGCCAGCAGTGTGGGGACAGGGCATCCAGATACGCAGTATTTT
NA	NA	TRBV10-3	TRBJ2-4	CAISGSKGDRLAKNIQYF	TGTGCCATCAGTGGGTCGAAAGGGGATCGCTTAGCCAAAAACATTCAGTACTTC
NA	NA	TRBV30	TRBJ2-5	CAWSDQEGETQYF	TGTGCCTGGAGTGATCAGGAGGGAGAGACCCAGTACTTC
NA	NA	TRBV27	TRBJ2-3	CASSLYRSTDTQYF	TGTGCCAGCAGTTTATACAGGAGCACAGATACGCAGTATTTT
few	NA	TRBV2	TRBJ2-7	CASKEDSGGREQYF	TGTGCCAGCAAAGAGGACAGTGGGGGCCGGGAGCAGTACTTC
NA	NA	TRBV10-3	TRBJ2-3	CAITPGSTDTQYF	TGTGCCATCACCCCCGGGAGCACAGATACGCAGTATTTT
NA	NA	TRBV9	TRBJ2-1	CASSAPSGNEQFF	TGTGCCAGCAGCGCCCCAAGCGGGAATGAGCAGTTCTTC
few	NA	TRBV6-6	TRBJ1-5	CASSLDNYQPQHF	TGTGCCAGCAGTTTAGACAACTATCAGCCCCAGCATTTT
NA	TRBD2	TRBV5-1	TRBJ2-3	CASSLWGPGGPTDTQYF	TGCGCCAGCAGCTTGTGGGGCCCGGGAGGGCCCACAGATACGCAGTATTTT
NA	NA	TRBV6-5	TRBJ2-2	CASRTHPNTGELFF	TGTGCCAGCAGGACTCATCCTAACACCGGGGAGCTGTTTTTT
NA	TRBD2	TRBV4-2	TRBJ2-7	CASSQVTGTSYEQYF	TGTGCCAGCAGCCAAGTCACCGGGACTAGCTACGAGCAGTACTTC
NA	TRBD1	TRBV6-4	TRBJ1-2	CASSDGTGGDYGYTF	TGTGCCAGCAGTGACGGGACAGGGGGAGACTATGGCTACACCTTC
NA	TRBD1	TRBV5-4	TRBJ2-5	CASSITGGADQETQYF	TGTGCCAGCAGCATTACAGGGGGCGCGGACCAAGAGACCCAGTACTTC
NA	NA	TRBV7-8	TRBJ1-4	CASSLENSAAPGEKLFF	TGTGCCAGCAGCTTAGAAAACTCGGCCGCCCCGGGGGAAAAACTGTTTTTT
NA	NA	TRBV5-1	TRBJ2-6	CASSLTGPMRANVLTF	TGCGCCAGCAGCTTGACAGGACCTATGCGGGCCAACGTCCTGACTTTC
NA	NA	TRBV28	TRBJ1-5	CASRPGSNQPQHF	TGTGCCAGCAGACCAGGTTCCAATCAGCCCCAGCATTTT
NA	TRBD1	TRBV4-1	TRBJ1-4	CASSQDRGLINEKLFF	TGCGCCAGCAGCCAAGACAGGGGGCTGATTAATGAAAAACTGTTTTTT
NA	TRBD1	TRBV6-5	TRBJ2-1	CASRSGQSYNEQFF	TGTGCCAGCAGGTCGGGACAGAGTTACAATGAGCAGTTCTTC
few	TRBD1	TRBV6-1	TRBJ1-2	CASTDRGGYTF	TGTGCCAGCACCGACAGGGGAGGCTACACCTTC
NA	NA	TRBV7-2	TRBJ1-5	CASSIWDFQPQHF	TGTGCCAGCAGCATATGGGACTTTCAGCCCCAGCATTTT
NA	NA	TRBV19	TRBJ1-3	CASSGASISGNTIYF	TGTGCCAGTAGTGGTGCGTCGATCTCTGGAAACACCATATATTTT
few	NA	TRBV28	TRBJ1-4	CASSTNGGLNEKLFF	TGTGCCAGCAGTACAAACGGAGGCCTTAATGAAAAACTGTTTTTT
NA	NA	TRBV14	TRBJ1-6	CASTPQAGDNSPLHF	TGTGCCAGCACCCCTCAGGCCGGGGATAATTCACCCCTCCACTTT
NA	TRBD2	TRBV6-1	TRBJ2-1	CASSGPPGLAGNEQFF	TGTGCCAGCAGTGGTCCTCCGGGACTAGCGGGCAATGAGCAGTTCTTC
NA	NA	TRBV15	TRBJ1-5	CATERGNRGNQPQHF	TGTGCCACCGAGCGGGGAAACAGGGGCAATCAGCCCCAGCATTTT
NA	TRBD1	TRBV10-3	TRBJ1-2	CAIGDSANYGYTF	TGTGCCATCGGGGACAGCGCTAACTATGGCTACACCTTC
NA	TRBD2	TRBV10-1	TRBJ2-3	CASSESGTSGRTQYF	TGCGCCAGCAGTGAGTCGGGGACTAGCGGGAGAACGCAGTATTTT
once	NA	TRBV19	TRBJ2-7	CASSDQGSSYEQYF	TGTGCCAGTAGTGATCAGGGTAGCTCCTACGAGCAGTACTTC
NA	NA	TRBV18	TRBJ1-5	CASSPRQANSNQPQHF	TGTGCCAGCTCACCTAGACAGGCGAATAGCAATCAGCCCCAGCATTTT
NA	TRBD1	TRBV4-1	TRBJ2-7	CASSQEGDSFSYEQYF	TGCGCCAGCAGCCAAGAAGGGGACAGCTTCTCCTACGAGCAGTACTTC
NA	TRBD1	TRBV7-2	TRBJ2-7	CASSLNRGLGGIFYEQYF	TGTGCCAGCAGCTTAAACAGGGGGCTGGGTGGTATTTTCTACGAGCAGTACTTC
NA	TRBD1	TRBV30	TRBJ1-2	CAWSLSRTGDNGYTF	TGTGCCTGGAGTCTAAGTCGGACAGGGGATAATGGCTACACCTTC
NA	TRBD1	TRBV11-2	TRBJ1-4	CASTRAGTGGEKLFF	TGTGCCAGTACTCGAGCCGGGACAGGGGGTGAAAAACTGTTTTTT
NA	TRBD2	TRBV7-2	TRBJ2-7	CASSLGAAGGREQYF	TGTGCCAGCAGCTTAGGGGCAGCGGGGGGGCGCGAGCAGTACTTC
NA	NA	TRBV4-1	TRBJ1-1	CASSQPGLSTEAFF	TGCGCCAGCAGCCAACCAGGGTTGAGCACTGAAGCTTTCTTT
NA	NA	TRBV6-5	TRBJ1-4	CASKGSFANEKLFF	TGTGCCAGCAAAGGTAGCTTCGCAAATGAAAAACTGTTTTTT